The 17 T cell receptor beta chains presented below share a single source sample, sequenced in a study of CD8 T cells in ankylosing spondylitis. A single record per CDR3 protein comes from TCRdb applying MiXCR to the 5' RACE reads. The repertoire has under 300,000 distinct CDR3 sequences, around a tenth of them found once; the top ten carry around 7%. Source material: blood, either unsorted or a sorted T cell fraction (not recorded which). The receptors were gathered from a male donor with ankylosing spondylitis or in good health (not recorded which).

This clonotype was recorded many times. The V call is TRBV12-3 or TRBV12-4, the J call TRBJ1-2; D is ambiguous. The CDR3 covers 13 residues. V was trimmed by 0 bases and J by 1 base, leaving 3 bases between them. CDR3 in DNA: TGTGCCAGCAGTTTAGCAAATAACTATGGCTACACCTTC. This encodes CASSLANNYGYTF.

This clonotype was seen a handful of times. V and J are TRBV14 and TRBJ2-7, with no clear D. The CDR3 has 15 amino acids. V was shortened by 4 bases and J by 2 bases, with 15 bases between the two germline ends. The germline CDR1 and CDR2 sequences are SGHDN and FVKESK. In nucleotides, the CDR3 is TGTGCCAGCAGCCCCCGTATTGGCAGCACCTACGAGCAGTACTTC. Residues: CASSPRIGSTYEQYF.

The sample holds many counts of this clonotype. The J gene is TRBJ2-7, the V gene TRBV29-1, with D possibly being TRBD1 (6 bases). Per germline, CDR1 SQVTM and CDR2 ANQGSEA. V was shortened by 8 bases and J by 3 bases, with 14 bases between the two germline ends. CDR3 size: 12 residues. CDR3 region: CSFTGHHYEQYF. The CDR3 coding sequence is TGCAGCTTCACGGGACACCACTACGAGCAGTACTTC.

CDR3 in DNA: TGTGCCAGCAGCTTAGGCAGGCGGACAGGCCTCTTGTCCGGGGAGCTGTTTTTT. Translated, it gives CASSLGRRTGLLSGELFF. The chain is built from TRBV11-3 and TRBJ2-2; 7 nucleotides line up with TRBD1. J was trimmed by 6 bases and V by 1 base; bases with no gene match: 14. The CDR3 length is 18 residues. The germline CDR1 and CDR2 sequences are SGHNT and YENEEA.

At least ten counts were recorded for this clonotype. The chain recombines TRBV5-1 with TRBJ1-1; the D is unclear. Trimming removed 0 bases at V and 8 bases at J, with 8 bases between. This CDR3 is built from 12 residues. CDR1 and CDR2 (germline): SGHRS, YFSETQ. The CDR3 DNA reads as TGCGCCAGCAGCTTGGCGGGATACGAAGCTTTCTTT. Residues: CASSLAGYEAFF.

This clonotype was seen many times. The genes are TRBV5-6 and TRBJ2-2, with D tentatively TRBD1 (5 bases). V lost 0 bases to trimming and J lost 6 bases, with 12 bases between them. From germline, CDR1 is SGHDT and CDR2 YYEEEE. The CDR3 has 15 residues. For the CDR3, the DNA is TGTGCCAGCAGCTTGGTCGCAGGGTTGTCCGGGGAGCTGTTTTTT. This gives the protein CASSLVAGLSGELFF.

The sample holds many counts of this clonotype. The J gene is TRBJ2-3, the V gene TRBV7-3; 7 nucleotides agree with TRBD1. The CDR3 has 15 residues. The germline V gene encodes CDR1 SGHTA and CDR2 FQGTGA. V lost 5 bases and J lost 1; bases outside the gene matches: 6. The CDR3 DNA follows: TGTGCCAGCAGCCCGGATCAGGGGGGCACAGATACGCAGTATTTT. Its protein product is CASSPDQGGTDTQYF.

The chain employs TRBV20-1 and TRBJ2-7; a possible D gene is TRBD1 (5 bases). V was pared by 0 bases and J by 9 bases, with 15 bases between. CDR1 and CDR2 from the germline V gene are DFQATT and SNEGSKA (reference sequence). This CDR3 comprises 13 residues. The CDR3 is CSARDRVRVGQYF. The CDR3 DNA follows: TGCAGTGCTAGAGATCGGGTCAGGGTCGGGCAGTACTTC.

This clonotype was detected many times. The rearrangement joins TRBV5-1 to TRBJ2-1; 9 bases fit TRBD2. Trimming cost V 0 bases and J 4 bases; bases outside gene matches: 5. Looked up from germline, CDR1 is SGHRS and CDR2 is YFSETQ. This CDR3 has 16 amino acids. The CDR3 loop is CASSLGISGGYNEQFF. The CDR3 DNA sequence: TGCGCCAGCAGCTTGGGTATTAGCGGGGGTTACAATGAGCAGTTCTTC. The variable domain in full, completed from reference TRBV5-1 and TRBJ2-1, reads KAGVTQTPRYLIKTRGQQVTLSCSPISGHRSVSWYQQTPGQGLQFLFEYFSETQRNKGNFPGRFSGRQFSNSRSEMNVSTLELGDSALYLCASSLGISGGYNEQFFGPGTRLTVL.

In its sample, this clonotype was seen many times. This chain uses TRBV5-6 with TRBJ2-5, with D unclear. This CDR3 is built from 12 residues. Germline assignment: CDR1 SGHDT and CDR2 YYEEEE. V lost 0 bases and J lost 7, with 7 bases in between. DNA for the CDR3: TGTGCCAGCAGCTTGGCCTCAACGACCCAGTACTTC. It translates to CASSLASTTQYF.

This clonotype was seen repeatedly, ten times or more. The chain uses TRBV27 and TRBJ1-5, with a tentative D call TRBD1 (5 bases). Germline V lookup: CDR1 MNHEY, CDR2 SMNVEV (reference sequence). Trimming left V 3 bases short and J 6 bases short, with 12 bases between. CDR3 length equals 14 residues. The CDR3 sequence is CASSLLGDSQPQHF. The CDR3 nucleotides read TGTGCCAGCAGTTTGTTAGGGGATTCTCAGCCCCAGCATTTT.

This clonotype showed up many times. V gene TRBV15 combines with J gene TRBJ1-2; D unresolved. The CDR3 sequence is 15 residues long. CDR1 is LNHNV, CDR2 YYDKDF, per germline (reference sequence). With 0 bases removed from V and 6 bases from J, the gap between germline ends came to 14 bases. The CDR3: CATSRDRAGGDGYTF. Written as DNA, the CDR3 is TGTGCCACCAGCAGAGATCGGGCAGGAGGCGATGGCTACACCTTC. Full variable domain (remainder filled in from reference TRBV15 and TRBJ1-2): DAMVIQNPRYQVTQFGKPVTLSCSQTLNHNVMYWYQQKSSQAPKLLFHYYDKDFNNEADTPDNFQSRRPNTSFCFLDIRSPGLGDTAMYLCATSRDRAGGDGYTFGSGTRLTVV.

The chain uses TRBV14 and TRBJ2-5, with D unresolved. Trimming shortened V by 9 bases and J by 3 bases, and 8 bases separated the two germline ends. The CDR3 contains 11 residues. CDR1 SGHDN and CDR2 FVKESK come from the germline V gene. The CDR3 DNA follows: TGTGCCAGTAGGCAGGAAGAGACCCAGTACTTC. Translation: CASRQEETQYF.

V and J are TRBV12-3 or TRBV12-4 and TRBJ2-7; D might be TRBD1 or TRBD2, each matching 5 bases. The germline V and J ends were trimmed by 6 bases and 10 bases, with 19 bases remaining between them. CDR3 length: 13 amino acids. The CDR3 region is CASSPGTELEQYF. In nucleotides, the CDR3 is TGTGCCAGCAGCCCCGGGACGGAACTAGAACAGTACTTC.

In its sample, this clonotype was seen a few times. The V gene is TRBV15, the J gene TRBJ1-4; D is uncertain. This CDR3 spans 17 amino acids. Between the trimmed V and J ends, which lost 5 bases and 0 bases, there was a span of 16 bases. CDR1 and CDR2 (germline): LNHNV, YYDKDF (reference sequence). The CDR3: CATSAQGTRPTNEKLFF. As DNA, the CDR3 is TGTGCCACCAGCGCGCAAGGAACGCGCCCAACTAATGAAAAACTGTTTTTT.

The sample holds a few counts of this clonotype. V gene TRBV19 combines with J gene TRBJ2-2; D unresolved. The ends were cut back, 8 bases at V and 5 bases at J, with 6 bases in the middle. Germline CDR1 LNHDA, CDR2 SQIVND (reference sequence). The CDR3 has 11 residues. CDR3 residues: CASGWTGELFF. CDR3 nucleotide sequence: TGTGCCAGTGGTTGGACCGGGGAGCTGTTTTTT.

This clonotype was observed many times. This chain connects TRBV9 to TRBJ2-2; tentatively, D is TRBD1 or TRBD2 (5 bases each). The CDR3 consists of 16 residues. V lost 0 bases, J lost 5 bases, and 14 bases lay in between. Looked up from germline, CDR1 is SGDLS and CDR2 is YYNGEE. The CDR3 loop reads CASSVVLGAGTGELFF. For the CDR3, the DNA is TGTGCCAGCAGCGTAGTTCTAGGGGCGGGTACCGGGGAGCTGTTTTTT.